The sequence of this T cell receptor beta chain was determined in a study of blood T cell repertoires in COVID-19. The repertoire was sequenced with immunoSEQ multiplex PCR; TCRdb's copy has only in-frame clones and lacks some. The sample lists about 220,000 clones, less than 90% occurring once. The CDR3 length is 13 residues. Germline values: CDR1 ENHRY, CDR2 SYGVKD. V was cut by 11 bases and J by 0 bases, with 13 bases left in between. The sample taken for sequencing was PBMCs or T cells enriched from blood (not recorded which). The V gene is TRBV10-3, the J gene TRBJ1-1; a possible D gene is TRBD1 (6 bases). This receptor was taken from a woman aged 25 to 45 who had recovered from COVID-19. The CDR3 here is CASSRGMNTEAFF. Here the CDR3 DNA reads TGTGCCTCATCAAGGGGGATGAACACTGAAGCTTTCTTT.